These T cell receptor beta chains were read from a single sample in a study of metastatic and nonmetastatic thyroid tumors. Using MiXCR, TCRdb re-called clones from the PCR reads. The sample gives approximately 20,000 clones, 25% to 30% of which show up once; roughly 10% is in the top ten. The sequenced material came from tumor tissue. Receptors were obtained from a female donor with papillary thyroid cancer or a benign thyroid nodule (not recorded which). Some clones in this sample may be carry-over from other donors' samples. CDR3s include the opening cysteine and the closing phenylalanine or tryptophan. A D gene is named only where the DNA matches it firmly. Part of the rows lack a size; the others show once, few, many or a class for expanded clones.

TRBJ1-1	15	medium-sized	TRBD1	TRBV6-1	CASSERGTGSTEAFF	TGTGCCAGCAGTGAAAGGGGGACAGGGTCAACTGAAGCTTTCTTT
TRBJ1-6	15	medium-sized	.	TRBV20-1	CSASDTRDLNSPLHF	TGCAGTGCTTCGGACACCCGGGATCTCAATTCACCCCTCCACTTT
TRBJ2-1	18	many	TRBD2	TRBV7-2	CASSSNGREASSYNEQFF	TGTGCCAGCAGCTCTAACGGGCGGGAGGCCAGCTCCTACAATGAGCAGTTCTTC
TRBJ2-1	13	.	.	TRBV12-3/TRBV12-4	CASSADSGLGQFF	TGTGCCAGCAGTGCTGACTCAGGGTTGGGGCAGTTCTTC
TRBJ2-2	16	many	TRBD2	TRBV7-6	CASSLASGRRTGELFF	TGTGCCAGCAGCTTAGCTAGCGGGAGGAGGACCGGGGAGCTGTTTTTT
TRBJ1-2	14	.	TRBD1	TRBV3-1	CASSHRGLSYGYTF	TGTGCCAGCAGCCACAGGGGGCTAAGCTATGGCTACACCTTC
TRBJ2-1	16	few	TRBD1	TRBV6-7	CASSSGRGWRYNEQFF	TGTGCCAGCAGCTCTGGCAGGGGGTGGAGGTACAATGAGCAGTTCTTC
TRBJ2-1	16	medium-sized	.	TRBV5-8	CASSLAIGTVYNEQFF	TGTGCCAGCAGCTTGGCCATAGGGACTGTCTACAATGAGCAGTTCTTC
TRBJ2-7	12	.	.	TRBV12-3/TRBV12-4	CASSSGGNEQHF	TGTGCCAGCAGTTCTGGGGGTAACGAGCAGCACTTC
TRBJ2-7	17	.	.	TRBV19	CASSISSSSVTNDEQYF	TGTGCCAGTAGTATATCTTCGTCTAGCGTGACTAACGACGAGCAGTACTTC
TRBJ1-6	14	.	.	TRBV20-1	CSARDGGGWSPLHF	TGCAGTGCTAGAGATGGCGGGGGATGGTCACCCCTCCACTTT
TRBJ2-5	14	many	.	TRBV10-3	CAISSRDTQETQYF	TGTGCCATCAGTAGCCGGGACACCCAAGAGACCCAGTACTTC
TRBJ2-1	17	.	.	TRBV4-3	CASSQDGVGRYYNEQFF	TGCGCCAGCAGCCAAGATGGGGTTGGAAGGTACTACAATGAGCAGTTCTTC
TRBJ1-1	15	medium-sized	.	TRBV20-1	CSARSRWARYTEAFF	TGCAGTGCTAGATCCAGGTGGGCAAGGTACACTGAAGCTTTCTTT
TRBJ1-1	13	.	TRBD1	TRBV7-9	CASSRDSLRRAFF	TGTGCCAGCAGCCGGGACAGCTTGAGACGAGCTTTCTTT
TRBJ2-7	14	.	.	TRBV11-2	CASSFPSSSYEQYF	TGTGCCAGCAGCTTTCCTAGCAGCTCCTACGAGCAGTACTTC
TRBJ1-1	12	.	.	TRBV9	CASGGLNTEAFF	TGTGCCAGCGGGGGACTGAACACTGAAGCTTTCTTT
TRBJ2-2	17	many	TRBD1	TRBV9	CASSVAGTGANTGELFF	TGTGCCAGCAGCGTAGCCGGGACAGGGGCTAACACCGGGGAGCTGTTTTTT
TRBJ2-1	14	few	.	TRBV2	CASSDSRGNNEQFF	TGTGCCAGCAGTGATAGCCGGGGTAACAATGAGCAGTTCTTC
TRBJ1-2	11	medium-sized	.	TRBV30	CAWSVLGGYTF	TGTGCCTGGAGTGTACTGGGCGGCTACACCTTC
TRBJ1-3	14	medium-sized	.	TRBV6-5	CASSYSGSGNTIYF	TGTGCCAGCAGTTACTCAGGCTCTGGAAACACCATATATTTT
TRBJ1-2	13	many	TRBD1	TRBV6-1	CASGQGLNYGYTF	TGTGCCAGCGGACAGGGTTTAAACTATGGCTACACCTTC
TRBJ2-2	16	.	TRBD2	TRBV24-1	CATSDSSGRGVGELFF	TGTGCCACCAGTGACTCTAGCGGGAGAGGTGTCGGGGAGCTGTTTTTT
TRBJ1-2	14	.	.	TRBV7-9	CASSSEGTVYGYTF	TGTGCCAGCAGCTCAGAGGGCACGGTCTATGGCTACACCTTC
TRBJ1-1	15	many	.	TRBV7-9	CASSLGGVRFTEAFF	TGTGCCAGCAGCTTAGGTGGGGTCCGGTTTACTGAAGCTTTCTTT